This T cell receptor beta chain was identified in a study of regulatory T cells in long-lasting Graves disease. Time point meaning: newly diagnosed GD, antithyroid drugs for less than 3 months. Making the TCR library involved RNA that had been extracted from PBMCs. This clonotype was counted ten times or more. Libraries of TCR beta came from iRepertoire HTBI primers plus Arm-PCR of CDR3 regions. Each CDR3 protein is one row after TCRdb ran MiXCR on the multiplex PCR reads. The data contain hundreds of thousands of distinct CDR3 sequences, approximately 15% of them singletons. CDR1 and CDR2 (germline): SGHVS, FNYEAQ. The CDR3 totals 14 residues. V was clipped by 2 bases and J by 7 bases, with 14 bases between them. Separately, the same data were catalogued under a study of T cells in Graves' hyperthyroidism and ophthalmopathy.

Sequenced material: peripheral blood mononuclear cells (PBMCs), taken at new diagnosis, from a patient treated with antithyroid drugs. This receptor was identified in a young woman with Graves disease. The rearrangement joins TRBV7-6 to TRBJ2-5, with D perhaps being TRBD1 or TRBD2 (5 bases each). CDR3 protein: CASSLRGVEGTQYF. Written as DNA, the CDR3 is TGTGCCAGCAGCTTAAGAGGGGTGGAAGGGACCCAGTACTTC.